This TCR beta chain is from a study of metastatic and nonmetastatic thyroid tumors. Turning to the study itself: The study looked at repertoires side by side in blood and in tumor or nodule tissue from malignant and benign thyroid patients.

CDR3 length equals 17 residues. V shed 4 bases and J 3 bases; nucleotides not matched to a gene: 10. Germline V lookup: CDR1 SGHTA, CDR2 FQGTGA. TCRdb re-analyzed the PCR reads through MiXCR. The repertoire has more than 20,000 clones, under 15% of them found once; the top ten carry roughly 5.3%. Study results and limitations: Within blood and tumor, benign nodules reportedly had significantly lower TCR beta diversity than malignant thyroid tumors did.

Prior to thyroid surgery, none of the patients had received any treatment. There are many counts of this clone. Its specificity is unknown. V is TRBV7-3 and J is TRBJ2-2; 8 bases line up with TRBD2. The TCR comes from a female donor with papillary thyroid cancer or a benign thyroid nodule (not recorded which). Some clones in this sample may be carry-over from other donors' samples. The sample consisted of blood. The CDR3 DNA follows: TGTGCCAGCAGCTCTCAAGCGGGCGGGAGGCACACCGGGGAGCTGTTTTTT. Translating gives CASSSQAGGRHTGELFF. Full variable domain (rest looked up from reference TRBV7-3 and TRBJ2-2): GAGVSQTPSNKVTEKGKYVELRCDPISGHTALYWYRQSLGQGPEFLIYFQGTGAADDSGLPNDRFFAVRPEGSVSTLKIQRTERGDSAVYLCASSSQAGGRHTGELFFGEGSRLTVL.